This paragraph reports one T cell receptor beta chain. The data stem from a study of cytomegalovirus exposure and HLA in healthy donors. Germline lookup yields CDR1 MNHEY and CDR2 SVGAGI. Trimming removed 6 bases from V and 1 base from J, with 12 bases in between. The CDR3 is 15 amino acids. Assay used: immunoSEQ multiplex PCR; TCRdb lists only in-frame clones, some missing. The data hold about 130,000 clones, with 94% observed a single time. The TCR originated in a woman aged 18 to 35 in good health and CMV-seronegative. The sequenced material came from PBMCs. The chain joins TRBV6-5 to TRBJ2-2; D might be TRBD1 (6 bases). The DNA of the CDR3 is TGTGCCAGCAGGGATCCCAGGGGGAACACCGGGGAGCTGTTTTTT. Its translation is CASRDPRGNTGELFF.